This entry concerns a single TCR beta chain. No cognate antigen has been identified for it. The sample holds no much larger clone one base away, and base qualities are not on file. This record belongs to a study of Ad26.COV2.S vaccination and SARS-CoV-2 variants (dated by TCRdb to 2020 to 2023). Regarding the study in general: Donors in the vaccine arm were drawn from COV1001, a multicentre, randomized, double-blind, placebo-controlled phase I-IIa trial testing Ad26.COV2.S in healthy adults. Ad26.COV2.S was administered intramuscularly at a dose of 5x10^10 or 1x10^11 viral particles, either as one shot or as two shots given 56 days apart. Blinding of investigators to trial group allocation was maintained during experiments and outcome assessment. The specificity and breadth of SARS-CoV-2-reactive T cell receptors after Ad26.COV2.S vaccination were assessed by TCRbeta repertoire sequencing. A total of some 30 samples were included in the TCR-sequenced set, comprising some 20 Ad26.COV2.S vaccine recipients, 5 placebo recipients and 8 SARS-CoV-2 convalescent individuals. Trial participants were randomized into five groups of five, in which low-dose or high-dose Ad26.COV2.S was given once or twice, or placebo was given on both occasions.

The immunoSEQ Assay was used to sequence TCRbeta CDR3 regions. After extraction, genomic DNA underwent amplification by bias-controlled multiplex PCR, followed by high-throughput sequencing. Per the original workflow: To quantify the absolute abundance of every unique TCRbeta CDR3 region, sequences were collapsed and filtered. T cell fraction was estimated by normalizing TCRbeta template counts to usable DNA, which was measured by amplifying reference genes present in all nucleated cells. Repertoire TCRs were annotated as SARS-CoV-2-specific by exact matching of V gene, CDR3 amino acid sequence and J gene to a known reactive TCR set. The reference SARS-CoV-2 TCR set came from MIRA and was filtered for enrichment in COVID-19-positive ImmuneCODE repertoires, removing public or cross-reactive TCRs. Using the MIRA antigens, annotated TCRs were further analysed by specific ORF or by position within an ORF. Breadth was defined as the number of annotated unique rearrangements divided by the total number of unique productive rearrangements, and depth was defined as the summed frequency of the annotated unique rearrangements. Two-sided Wilcoxon rank-sum tests were used to compare TCR breadth between groups. The table comes from immuneACCESS by way of TCRdb, which keeps in-frame sequences with V and J called. Part of the clones is missing from these tables; in studies checked, under half for an unresolved V gene and the rest for unknown reasons. For V, J and clone size, that table is used; D and trimming come from the DNA. The sample contains 350,000 to 400,000 clones, 75% to 90% of them found a single time. The ten largest clones add up to 3.5% of the sample.

The intended sense of this specimen's treatment or condition label: some 20 received Ad26.COV2.S at low or high dose, single or two shots; several received placebo; per-sample allocation not given. For vaccine and placebo recipients, repertoires were sequenced using samples collected on day 63 after the first injection. Cohort 1b enrolled about two dozen adults aged 18-55 years at a single site in Boston, USA, between 29 July and 7 August 2020. Ad26.COV2.S was a replication-incompetent adenovirus type 26 vector expressing a prefusion-stabilized SARS-CoV-2 spike protein from the original Wuhan strain. What the work shows at the level of the full study, not this receptor alone: Ad26.COV2.S recipients had higher spike-specific TCR breadth than placebo recipients (P = 0.0014). The authors noted that the TCR breadth and depth analyses may have underestimated total T cell responses. The study lacked the statistical power to compare responses across vaccine doses or regimens. Comparable non-spike TCR breadth was observed between vaccine and placebo recipients, consistent with only spike being contained in the vaccine. After vaccination, spike-specific CD8+ and CD4+ T cell responses were reported to show substantial breadth.

Sequences were derived from peripheral blood, sampled in a trial of Ad26.COV2.S vaccine versus placebo. The origin of this receptor is a person aged 18-60 years who received the Ad26.COV2.S COVID-19 vaccine or a placebo.

The DNA is as follows: TGTGCCAGCAGCTTCAGCGGTGGGGGGGGAACTGAAGCTTTCTTT. This gives the protein CASSFSGGGGTEAFF. The sequence links TRBV13 to TRBJ1-1; the D gene is possibly TRBD1, with 5 bases matching. The V and J ends are trimmed by 3 bases and 5 bases, leaving 16 bases between them. The CDR3 goes from the cysteine to the phenylalanine over 15 residues. Only CDR3 DNA remains: 45 bases, in frame from the first base. CDR1 is given as PRHDT and CDR2 as FYEKMQ, both from the germline V gene (reference sequence).